Sequencing of this T cell receptor beta chain was carried out in a study of blood T cell repertoires in COVID-19 (dated by TCRdb to the early 2020s). Concerning the study at large: Samples covering the acute and convalescent phases of COVID-19 were provided by collaborators in the United States, Italy and Spain. The prospective study material was composed of cDNA or gDNA derived from T cells, B-cell-depleted T cells, or PBMCs. Deeply sampled blood TCRbeta repertoires from subjects exposed to, actively infected with, or recovered from COVID-19 were included in the dataset. The repertoires were made available in a free public database intended to serve as a resource for research on the immune response to SARS-CoV-2. Samples were obtained from the ongoing ImmuneRACE study (first 160 participants) and from over 1,000 subjects provided by 6 global collaborators. A de-identified subject ID, COVID-19 status, age in years and sex were almost always included in the sample metadata. Where HLA class I and class II types were available, the types were taken from metadata supplied by the sample provider, not from assay-based typing.

Each collaborating institution followed its own protocols to collect whole blood in K2EDTA tubes. For TCRbeta analysis, collaborators shipped samples as frozen whole blood, isolated PBMCs, or DNA extracted from either of those sample types. Including cysteine and phenylalanine, the CDR3 has 17 amino acids. Only CDR3 DNA is held: 51 bases, read in frame from base 1. V trim: 1 base; J trim: 2 bases; unmatched bases: 4. CDR1 and CDR2 are read off the germline V gene as SGDLS and YYNGEE. The immunoSEQ Assay, a bias-controlled multiplex PCR, was used to amplify TCRbeta CDR3 regions from genomic DNA. Under the source paper's analysis protocol: Within the assay, amplification of reference gene primers was used to estimate how many nucleated cells each sample contained. To quantify the absolute abundance of each unique TCRbeta CDR3 rearrangement, sequence reads were collapsed and filtered. For each sample, productive Simpson clonality was calculated by taking the square root of Simpson's diversity index across productive rearrangements. TCRdb holds this immuneACCESS table with in-frame rearrangements only. Some clones are missing; in checked studies, unresolved V genes explain under half, and the rest has no known cause. That table gives V, J and clone size, and the DNA gave D and trimming. The table for this sample lists over 150,000 clones; 84% of them were counted only once. Approximately 10% of the sample rests with the top ten.

The research as a whole found: The quantity of clinical and demographic metadata differed by source and by participant and was supplied without curation.

A word on this clone: Its antigen specificity is not known. No base quality values were provided; no much bigger clone lies one nucleotide off.

The sample taken for sequencing was peripheral blood. The receptor was derived from a man in his 70s with active or convalescent COVID-19. The rearrangement joined TRBV9 to TRBJ2-1, with 12 central nucleotides matching TRBD2. The DNA sequence is as follows: TGTGCCAGCAGCGTATCAAGGACTAGCGGGACCTACAATGAGCAGTTCTTC. Its protein is CASSVSRTSGTYNEQFF.